This T cell receptor beta chain was profiled in a study of cytomegalovirus exposure and HLA in healthy donors. Unmatched junction bases numbered 10, after V lost 5 bases and J lost 0 bases. CDR1 and CDR2 (germline): SEHNR, FQNEAQ (reference sequence). CDR3 size: 17 residues. The primer mix had 60 Vbeta and 13 Jbeta primers. The repertoire was sequenced with immunoSEQ multiplex PCR; TCRdb's copy has only in-frame clones and lacks some. The sample includes about 99,000 clones, 70% to 80% of them seen just once. This clonotype was obtained from a male donor in good health and CMV-seropositive. The material sequenced was PBMCs. This chain uses TRBV7-9 with TRBJ2-7; 10 bases are a match to TRBD1. This chain's CDR3 is CASSPRQGQGGSYEQYF. The CDR3 DNA reads as TGTGCCAGCAGCCCTAGACAAGGACAGGGGGGCTCCTACGAGCAGTACTTC.